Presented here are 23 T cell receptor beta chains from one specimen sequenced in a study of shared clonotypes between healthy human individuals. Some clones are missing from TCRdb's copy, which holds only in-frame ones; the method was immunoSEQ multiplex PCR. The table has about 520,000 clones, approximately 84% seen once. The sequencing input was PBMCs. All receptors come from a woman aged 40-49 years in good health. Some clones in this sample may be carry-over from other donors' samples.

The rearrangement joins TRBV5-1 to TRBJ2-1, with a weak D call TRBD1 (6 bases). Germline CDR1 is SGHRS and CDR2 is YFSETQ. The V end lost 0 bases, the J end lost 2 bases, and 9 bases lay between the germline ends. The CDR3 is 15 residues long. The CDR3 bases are TGCGCCAGCAGCTTGGTTCAGGGGCCCTACAATGAGCAGTTCTTC. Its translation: CASSLVQGPYNEQFF.

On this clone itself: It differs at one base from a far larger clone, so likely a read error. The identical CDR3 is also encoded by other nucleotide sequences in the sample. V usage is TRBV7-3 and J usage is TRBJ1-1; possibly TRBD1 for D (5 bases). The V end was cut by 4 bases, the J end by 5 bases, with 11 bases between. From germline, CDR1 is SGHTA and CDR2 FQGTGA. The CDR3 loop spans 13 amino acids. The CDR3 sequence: CASSSSGTTEAFF. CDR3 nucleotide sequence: TGTGCCAGCAGCTCATCAGGGACTACTGAAGCTTTCTTT.

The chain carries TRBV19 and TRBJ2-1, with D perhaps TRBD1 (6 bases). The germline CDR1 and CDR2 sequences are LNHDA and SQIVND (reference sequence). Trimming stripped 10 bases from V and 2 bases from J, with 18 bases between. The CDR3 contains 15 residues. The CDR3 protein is CATSPQGVPYNEQFF. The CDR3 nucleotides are TGTGCCACCTCCCCACAGGGTGTTCCCTACAATGAGCAGTTCTTC.

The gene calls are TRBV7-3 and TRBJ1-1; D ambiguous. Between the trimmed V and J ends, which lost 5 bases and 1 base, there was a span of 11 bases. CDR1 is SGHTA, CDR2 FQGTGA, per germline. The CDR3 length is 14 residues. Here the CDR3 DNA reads TGTGCCAGCAGCCCAAGGGCCGGGAACACTGAAGCTTTCTTT. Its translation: CASSPRAGNTEAFF.

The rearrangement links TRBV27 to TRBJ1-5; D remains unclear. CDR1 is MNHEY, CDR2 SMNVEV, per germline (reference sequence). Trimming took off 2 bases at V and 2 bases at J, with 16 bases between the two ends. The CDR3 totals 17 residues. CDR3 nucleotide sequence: TGTGCCAGCAGTTTAAAAGGCTGGGAAGGTGGCAATCAGCCCCAGCATTTT. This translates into CASSLKGWEGGNQPQHF.

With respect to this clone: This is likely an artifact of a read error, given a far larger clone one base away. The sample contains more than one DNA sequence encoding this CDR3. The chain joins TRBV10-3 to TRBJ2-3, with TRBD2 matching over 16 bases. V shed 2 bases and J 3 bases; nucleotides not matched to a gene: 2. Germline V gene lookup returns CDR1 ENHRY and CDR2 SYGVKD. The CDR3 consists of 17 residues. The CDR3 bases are TGTGCCATCAGTGAGAAGGGACTAGCGGGGGGGACAGATACGCAGTATTTT. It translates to CAISEKGLAGGTDTQYF.

This CDR3 is CASSYGTGDEKLFF. For the CDR3, the DNA is TGTGCCAGCAGTTACGGGACAGGGGACGAAAAACTGTTTTTT. The rearrangement uses TRBV6-6 and TRBJ1-4, with TRBD1 identical over 10 bases. The CDR3 totals 14 residues. V gave up 2 bases and J gave up 8 bases; unmatched junction bases: 2. Germline V gives CDR1 MNHNY, CDR2 SVGAGI (reference sequence).

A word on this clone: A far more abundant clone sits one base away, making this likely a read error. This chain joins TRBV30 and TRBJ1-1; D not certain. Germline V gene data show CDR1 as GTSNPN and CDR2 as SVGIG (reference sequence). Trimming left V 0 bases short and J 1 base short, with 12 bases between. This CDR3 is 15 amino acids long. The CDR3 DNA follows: TGTGCCTGGAGTGTAATAAGACGGCAGAACACTGAAGCTTTCTTT. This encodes CAWSVIRRQNTEAFF.

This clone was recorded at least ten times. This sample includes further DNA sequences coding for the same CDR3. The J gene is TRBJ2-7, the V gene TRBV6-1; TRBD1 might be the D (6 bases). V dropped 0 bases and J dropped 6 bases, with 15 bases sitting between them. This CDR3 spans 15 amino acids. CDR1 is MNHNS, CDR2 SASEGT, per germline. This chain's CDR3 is CASSEAAGTRSEQYF. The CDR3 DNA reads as TGTGCCAGCAGTGAAGCGGCCGGGACAAGAAGCGAGCAGTACTTC.

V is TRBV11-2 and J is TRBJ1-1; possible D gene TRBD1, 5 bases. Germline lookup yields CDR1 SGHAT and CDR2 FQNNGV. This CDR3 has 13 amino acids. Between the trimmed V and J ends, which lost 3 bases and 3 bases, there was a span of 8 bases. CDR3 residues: CASSFSGDTEAFF. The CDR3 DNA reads TGTGCCAGCAGCTTTTCGGGGGACACTGAAGCTTTCTTT.

CDR3 coding DNA: TGTGCCAGCAGTTACTCCGACAGGGGTTTGTACTTC. Protein product: CASSYSDRGLYF. The chain carries TRBV6-6 and TRBJ2-7; 8 nucleotides agree with TRBD1. The CDR3 is made up of 12 amino acids. From germline, CDR1 is MNHNY and CDR2 SVGAGI (reference sequence). After removal of 0 bases from V and 12 bases from J, the junction contained 4 bases not matched to a gene.

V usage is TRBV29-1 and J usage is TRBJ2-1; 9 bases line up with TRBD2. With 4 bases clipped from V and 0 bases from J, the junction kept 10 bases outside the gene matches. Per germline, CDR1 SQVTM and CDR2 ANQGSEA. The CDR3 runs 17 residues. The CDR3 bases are TGCAGCGTTGTAGTTCAAGCGGGAGGCTTCTCCTACAATGAGCAGTTCTTC. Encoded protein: CSVVVQAGGFSYNEQFF.

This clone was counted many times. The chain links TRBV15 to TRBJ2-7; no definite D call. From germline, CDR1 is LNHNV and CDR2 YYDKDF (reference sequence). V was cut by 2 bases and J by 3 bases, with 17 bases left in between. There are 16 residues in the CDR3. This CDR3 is CATSRHVEDSSYEQYF. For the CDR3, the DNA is TGTGCCACCAGCAGACACGTAGAGGATAGCAGCTACGAGCAGTACTTC.

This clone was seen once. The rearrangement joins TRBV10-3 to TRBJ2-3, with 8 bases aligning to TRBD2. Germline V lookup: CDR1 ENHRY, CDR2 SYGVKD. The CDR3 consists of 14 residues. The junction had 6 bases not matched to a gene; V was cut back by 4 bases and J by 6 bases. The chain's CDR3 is CAISGGLGGDTQYF. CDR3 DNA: TGTGCCATCAGTGGGGGACTAGGAGGCGATACGCAGTATTTT.

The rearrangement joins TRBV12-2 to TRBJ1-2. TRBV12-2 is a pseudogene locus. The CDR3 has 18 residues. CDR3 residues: CAGRLVLESGTANYGYTF. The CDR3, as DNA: TGTGCAGGTCGCTTAGTGCTGGAAAGCGGGACCGCCAACTATGGATACACCTTC.

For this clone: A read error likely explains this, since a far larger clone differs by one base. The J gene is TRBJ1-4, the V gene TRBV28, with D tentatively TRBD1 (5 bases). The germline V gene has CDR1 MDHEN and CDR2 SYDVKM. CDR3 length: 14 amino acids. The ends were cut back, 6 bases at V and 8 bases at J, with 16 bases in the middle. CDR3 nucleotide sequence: TGTGCCAGCAGCCTCAGCAGGGTGGAGGAAAAACTGTTTTTT. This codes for CASSLSRVEEKLFF.

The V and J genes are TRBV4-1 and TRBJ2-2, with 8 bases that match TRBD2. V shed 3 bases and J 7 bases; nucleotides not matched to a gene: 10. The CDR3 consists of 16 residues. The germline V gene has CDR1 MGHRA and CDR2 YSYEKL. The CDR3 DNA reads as TGCGCCAGCAGCCACCCAGCGGGAGAGCCGGGCGGGGAGCTGTTTTTT. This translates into CASSHPAGEPGGELFF.

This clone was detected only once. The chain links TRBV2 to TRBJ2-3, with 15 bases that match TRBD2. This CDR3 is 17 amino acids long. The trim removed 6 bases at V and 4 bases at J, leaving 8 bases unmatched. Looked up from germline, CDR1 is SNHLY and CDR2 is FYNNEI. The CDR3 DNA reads TGTGCCAGCAGAACTCCCAGGACTAGCGGGAGGGCAGATACGCAGTATTTT. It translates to CASRTPRTSGRADTQYF.

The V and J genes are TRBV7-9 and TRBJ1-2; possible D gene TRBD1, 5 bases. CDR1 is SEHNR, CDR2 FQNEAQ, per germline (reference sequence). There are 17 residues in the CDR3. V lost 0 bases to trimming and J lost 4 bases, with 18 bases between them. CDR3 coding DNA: TGTGCCAGCAGCTTAGCCCCAGGGATACGTATCGGCTATGGCTACACCTTC. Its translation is CASSLAPGIRIGYGYTF.

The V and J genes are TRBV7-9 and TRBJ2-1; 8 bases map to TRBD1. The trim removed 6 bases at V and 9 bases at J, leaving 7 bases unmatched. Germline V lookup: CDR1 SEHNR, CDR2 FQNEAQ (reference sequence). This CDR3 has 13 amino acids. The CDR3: CASRRTGITEQFF. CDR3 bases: TGTGCCAGCAGAAGGACAGGGATTACTGAGCAGTTCTTC.

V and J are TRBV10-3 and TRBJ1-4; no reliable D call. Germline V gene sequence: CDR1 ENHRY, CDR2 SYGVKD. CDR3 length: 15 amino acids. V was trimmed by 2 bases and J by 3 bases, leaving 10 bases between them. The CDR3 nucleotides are TGTGCCATCAGTGAGGGAACAAGATCTAATGAAAAACTGTTTTTT. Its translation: CAISEGTRSNEKLFF.

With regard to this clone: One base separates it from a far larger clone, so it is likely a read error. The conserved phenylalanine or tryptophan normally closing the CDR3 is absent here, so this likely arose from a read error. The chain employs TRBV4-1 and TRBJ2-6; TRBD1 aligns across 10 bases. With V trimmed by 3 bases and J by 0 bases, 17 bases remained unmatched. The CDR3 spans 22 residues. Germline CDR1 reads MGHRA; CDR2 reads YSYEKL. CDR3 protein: CASSQGTGQGVVVISGANVLTL. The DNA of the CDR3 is TGCGCCAGCAGCCAGGGTACAGGACAGGGGGTGGTCGTAATCTCTGGGGCCAACGTCCTGACTCTC.

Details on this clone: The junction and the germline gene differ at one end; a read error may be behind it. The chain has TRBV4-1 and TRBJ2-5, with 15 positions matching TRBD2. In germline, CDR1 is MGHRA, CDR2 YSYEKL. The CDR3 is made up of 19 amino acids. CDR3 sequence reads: CASGHPGLAGGPGQETQYF. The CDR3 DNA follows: TGCGCCAGCGGCCACCCGGGACTAGCGGGAGGCCCAGGGCAAGAGACCCAGTACTTC.